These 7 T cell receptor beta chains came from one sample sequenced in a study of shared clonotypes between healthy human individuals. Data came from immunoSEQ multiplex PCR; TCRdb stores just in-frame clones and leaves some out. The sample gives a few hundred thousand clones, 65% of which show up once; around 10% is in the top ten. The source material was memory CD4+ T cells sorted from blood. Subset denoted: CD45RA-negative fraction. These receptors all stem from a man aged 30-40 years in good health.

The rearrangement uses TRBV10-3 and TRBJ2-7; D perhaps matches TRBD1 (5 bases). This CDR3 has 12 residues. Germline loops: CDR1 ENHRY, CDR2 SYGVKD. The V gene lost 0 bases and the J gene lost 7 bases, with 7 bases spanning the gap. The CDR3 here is CAISESRGEQYF. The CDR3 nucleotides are TGTGCCATCAGTGAGTCTAGGGGAGAGCAGTACTTC.

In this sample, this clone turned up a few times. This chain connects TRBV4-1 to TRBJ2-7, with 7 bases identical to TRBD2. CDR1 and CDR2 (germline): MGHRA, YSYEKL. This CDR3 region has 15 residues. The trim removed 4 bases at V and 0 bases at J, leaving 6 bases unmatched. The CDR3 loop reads CASSLGTTFSYEQYF. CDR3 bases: TGCGCCAGCAGCCTTGGGACTACCTTCTCCTACGAGCAGTACTTC.

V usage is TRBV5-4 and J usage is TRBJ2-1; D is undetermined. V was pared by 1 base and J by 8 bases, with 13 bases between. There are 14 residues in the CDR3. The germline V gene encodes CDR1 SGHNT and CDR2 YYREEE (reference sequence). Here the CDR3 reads CASSLSGPGDEQFF. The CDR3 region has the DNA TGTGCCAGCAGCTTGTCCGGGCCCGGCGATGAGCAGTTCTTC.

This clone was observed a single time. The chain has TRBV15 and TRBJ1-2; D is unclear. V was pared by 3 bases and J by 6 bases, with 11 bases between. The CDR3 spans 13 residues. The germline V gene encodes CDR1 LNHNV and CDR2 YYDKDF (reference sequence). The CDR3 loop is CATSRARGDGYTF. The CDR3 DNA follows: TGTGCCACCAGCAGGGCCCGAGGCGATGGCTACACCTTC.

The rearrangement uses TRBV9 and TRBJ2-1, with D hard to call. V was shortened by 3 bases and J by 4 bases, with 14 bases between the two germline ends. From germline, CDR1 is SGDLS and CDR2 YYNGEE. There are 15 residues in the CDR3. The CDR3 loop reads CASSARFSEYNEQFF. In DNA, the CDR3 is TGTGCCAGCAGCGCCCGATTCTCGGAGTACAATGAGCAGTTCTTC.

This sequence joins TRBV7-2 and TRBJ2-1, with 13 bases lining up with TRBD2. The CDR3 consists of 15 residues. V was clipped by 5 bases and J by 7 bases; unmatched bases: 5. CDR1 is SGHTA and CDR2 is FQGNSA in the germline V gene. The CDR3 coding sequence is TGTGCCAGCAGCCCCGGACTAGCGGGAGCTAATGAGCAGTTCTTC. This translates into CASSPGLAGANEQFF.

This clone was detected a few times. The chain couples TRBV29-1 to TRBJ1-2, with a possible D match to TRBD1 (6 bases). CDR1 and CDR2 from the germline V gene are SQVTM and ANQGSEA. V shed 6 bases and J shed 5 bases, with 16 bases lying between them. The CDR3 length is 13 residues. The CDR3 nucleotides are TGCAGCGTCCTTCGGACAGCCACATATGGCTACACCTTC. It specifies CSVLRTATYGYTF. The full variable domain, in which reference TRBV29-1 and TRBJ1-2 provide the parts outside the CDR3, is SAVISQKPSRDICQRGTSLTIQCQVDSQVTMMFWYRQQPGQSLTLIATANQGSEATYESGFVIDKFPISRPNLTFSTLTVSNMSPEDSSIYLCSVLRTATYGYTFGSGTRLTVV.